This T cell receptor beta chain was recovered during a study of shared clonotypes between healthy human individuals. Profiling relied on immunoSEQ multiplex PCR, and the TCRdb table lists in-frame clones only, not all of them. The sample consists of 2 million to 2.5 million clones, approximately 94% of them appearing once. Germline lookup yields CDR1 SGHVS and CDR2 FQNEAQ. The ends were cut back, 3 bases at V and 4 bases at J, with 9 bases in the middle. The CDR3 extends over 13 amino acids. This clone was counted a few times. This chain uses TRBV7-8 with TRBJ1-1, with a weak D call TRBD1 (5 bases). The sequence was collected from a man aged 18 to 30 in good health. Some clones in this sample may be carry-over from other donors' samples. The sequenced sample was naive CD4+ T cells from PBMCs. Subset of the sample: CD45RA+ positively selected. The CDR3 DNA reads TGTGCCAGCAGCTTCTCAGGGAGCACTGAAGCTTTCTTT. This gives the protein CASSFSGSTEAFF. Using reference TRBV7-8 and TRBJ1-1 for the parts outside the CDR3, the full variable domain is GAGVSQSPRYKVAKRGQDVALRCDPISGHVSLFWYQQALGQGPEFLTYFQNEAQLDKSGLPSDRFFAERPEGSVSTLKIQRTQQEDSAVYLCASSFSGSTEAFFGQGTRLTVV.